A single sample gave rise to the 18 T cell receptor beta chains below, sequenced in a study of blood T cell repertoires in COVID-19. The repertoire was sequenced with immunoSEQ multiplex PCR; TCRdb's copy has only in-frame clones and lacks some. The data contain over 100,000 clones, about 86% of them singletons. The sample taken for sequencing was peripheral blood. The receptors stem from an older woman with active or convalescent COVID-19.

This chain joins TRBV7-9 and TRBJ1-2, with D perhaps matching TRBD1 (5 bases). The CDR3 covers 14 residues. Germline V gives CDR1 SEHNR, CDR2 FQNEAQ (reference sequence). With 2 bases removed from V and 3 bases from J, the gap between germline ends came to 10 bases. The CDR3, as DNA: TGTGCCAGCAGCTTACGGGGGGTCGACTATGGCTACACCTTC. It specifies CASSLRGVDYGYTF.

The V and J genes are TRBV28 and TRBJ1-3; tentative D call: TRBD1 (5 bases). Trimming removed 5 bases from V and 0 bases from J, with 20 bases in between. CDR3 length: 18 amino acids. Looked up from germline, CDR1 is MDHEN and CDR2 is SYDVKM. DNA for the CDR3: TGTGCCAGCAGTGATTTGGGTGTGGGGGGGGACTCTGGAAACACCATATATTTT. Translating it yields CASSDLGVGGDSGNTIYF.

V is TRBV18 and J is TRBJ1-2, with no clear D. V was shortened by 1 base and J by 1 base, with 10 bases between the two germline ends. This CDR3 spans 15 amino acids. Germline V gene sequence: CDR1 KGHSH, CDR2 LQKENI. CDR3 in DNA: TGTGCCAGCTCACCACAGAGGGAGCTTAACTATGGCTACACCTTC. Amino acids: CASSPQRELNYGYTF.

The CDR3 reads CASSGRDRGEGRGYNEQFF. The CDR3 DNA follows: TGTGCCAGCAGCGGAAGGGACAGGGGAGAAGGTAGGGGCTACAATGAGCAGTTCTTC. This sequence joins TRBV11-2 and TRBJ2-1; 10 nucleotides align to TRBD1. Germline V CDR1 and CDR2: SGHAT, FQNNGV. There are 19 residues in the CDR3. V shed 5 bases, J shed 3 bases, and the junction held 16 bases outside the gene matches.

The CDR3 sequence: CASSLRTDLNGYTF. In nucleotides, the CDR3 is TGTGCCAGCAGCCTTAGGACAGATTTAAATGGCTACACCTTC. The chain carries TRBV7-9 and TRBJ1-2, with a weak D call TRBD1 (6 bases). Germline CDR1 reads SEHNR; CDR2 reads FQNEAQ (reference sequence). V was trimmed by 5 bases and J by 6 bases, leaving 16 bases between them. The CDR3 totals 14 residues.

In the case of this clone: This same CDR3 is encoded by further DNA sequences in the sample. The chain recombines TRBV6-6 with TRBJ2-1; D is possibly TRBD2 (6 bases). With 3 bases removed from V and 1 base from J, the gap between germline ends came to 10 bases. The CDR3 runs 15 residues. Looked up from germline, CDR1 is MNHNY and CDR2 is SVGAGI (reference sequence). CDR3 DNA sequence: TGTGCCAGCAGTTATCTCGGGGGTTCCTACAATGAGCAGTTCTTC. Protein sequence: CASSYLGGSYNEQFF.

This clone was recorded a few times. The rearrangement links TRBV7-2 to TRBJ1-5; D is perhaps TRBD1 (6 bases). The germline V gene encodes CDR1 SGHTA and CDR2 FQGNSA. The CDR3 runs 15 residues. V shed 4 bases and J shed 1 base, with 11 bases lying between them. The CDR3 DNA sequence: TGTGCCAGCAGCTCGAGTGGGGGCAGCAATCAGCCCCAGCATTTT. It translates to CASSSSGGSNQPQHF.

The V call is TRBV29-1, the J call TRBJ1-2; D might be TRBD1 (5 bases). The CDR3 has 13 amino acids. In germline, CDR1 is SQVTM, CDR2 ANQGSEA. V shed 3 bases and J shed 8 bases, with 16 bases lying between them. The CDR3 nucleotides read TGCAGCGTTGACAGAAGAGGCGGGGCGGGCTACACCTTC. It encodes CSVDRRGGAGYTF.

The chain has TRBV14 and TRBJ2-5; 8 bases are shared with TRBD1. This CDR3 has 15 residues. J lost 4 bases, V lost 4 bases, and 8 bases had no gene match. CDR1 and CDR2 from the germline V gene are SGHDN and FVKESK. CDR3 DNA: TGTGCCAGCAGCCTTTTACAGGGGGGAGGAGAGACCCAGTACTTC. It translates to CASSLLQGGGETQYF.

The chain combines TRBV4-1 with TRBJ1-5; D remains ambiguous. The germline CDR1 and CDR2 sequences are MGHRA and YSYEKL. This CDR3 has 13 residues. Trimming pared 4 bases from V and 8 bases from J, leaving 12 bases between. The CDR3 sequence is CASSRMEREPQHF. The CDR3 coding sequence is TGCGCCAGCAGCCGTATGGAGAGGGAGCCCCAGCATTTT.

CDR3 amino acids: CASSLDRNYGYTF. CDR3 in DNA: TGTGCCAGCAGCTTGGACAGGAACTATGGCTACACCTTC. The chain links TRBV5-6 to TRBJ1-2; TRBD1 might be the D (5 bases). Germline lookup yields CDR1 SGHDT and CDR2 YYEEEE. There are 13 residues in the CDR3. V lost 0 bases, J lost 2 bases, and 5 bases lay in between.

V gene TRBV5-8 combines with J gene TRBJ2-2; a possible D gene is TRBD1 (5 bases). The V and J ends lost 2 bases and 4 bases respectively, with 15 bases between them. Germline V gene lookup returns CDR1 SGHTS and CDR2 YDEGEE. The CDR3 runs to 16 residues. The CDR3 coding sequence is TGTGCCAGCAGCTTATTCGGACACTTACCCACCGGGGAGCTGTTTTTT. This codes for CASSLFGHLPTGELFF.

The chain uses TRBV9 and TRBJ2-7; 10 positions agree with TRBD1. The CDR3 extends over 13 amino acids. Germline V gene lookup returns CDR1 SGDLS and CDR2 YYNGEE. With 3 bases clipped from V and 5 bases from J, the junction kept 2 bases outside the gene matches. The CDR3 spells CASSGDRGDEQYF. In DNA form, the CDR3 reads TGTGCCAGCAGCGGGGACAGGGGTGACGAGCAGTACTTC.

This clone turned up a few times. The chain recombines TRBV7-2 with TRBJ1-3; weak D call: TRBD1 (6 bases). The CDR3 contains 15 residues. V lost 4 bases and J lost 4, with 14 bases in between. Looked up from germline, CDR1 is SGHTA and CDR2 is FQGNSA. The CDR3 nucleotides read TGTGCCAGCAGCTCAGCAGGGGTTCGGGGAAACACCATATATTTT. This sequence encodes CASSSAGVRGNTIYF. Full variable domain (outside the CDR3, taken from reference TRBV7-2 and TRBJ1-3): GAGVSQSPSNKVTEKGKDVELRCDPISGHTALYWYRQSLGQGLEFLIYFQGNSAPDKSGLPSDRFSAERTGGSVSTLTIQRTQQEDSAVYLCASSSAGVRGNTIYFGEGSWLTVV.

V usage is TRBV5-1 and J usage is TRBJ2-3; 8 positions match TRBD2. With 9 bases clipped from V and 0 bases from J, the junction kept 9 bases outside the gene matches. From germline, CDR1 is SGHRS and CDR2 YFSETQ. CDR3 length equals 15 residues. The CDR3 nucleotides read TGCGCCACGAAGATGGGCGGGGGGAGCACAGATACGCAGTATTTT. Translation: CATKMGGGSTDTQYF.

This sequence joins TRBV7-8 and TRBJ2-5; D is undetermined. This CDR3 is built from 11 residues. CDR1 is SGHVS and CDR2 is FQNEAQ in the germline V gene. Trimming stripped 5 bases from V and 3 bases from J, with 4 bases between. CDR3 residues: CASSREETQYF. The CDR3, as DNA: TGTGCCAGCAGCCGGGAAGAGACCCAGTACTTC.

J is TRBJ1-2 and V is TRBV5-4, with a weak D call TRBD1 (5 bases). The CDR3 spans 13 residues. V gave up 0 bases and J gave up 4 bases, with 7 bases separating them. Per germline, CDR1 SGHNT and CDR2 YYREEE (reference sequence). This CDR3 is CASSLEGPYGYTF. The DNA of the CDR3 is TGTGCCAGCAGCTTGGAGGGGCCCTATGGCTACACCTTC.

The chain carries TRBV2 and TRBJ1-1, with 9 bases identical to TRBD1. After removal of 7 bases from V and 5 bases from J, the junction contained 8 bases not matched to a gene. The CDR3 is 14 amino acids. Per the germline V gene, CDR1 is SNHLY and CDR2 is FYNNEI. The CDR3: CASTLTGGWTEAFF. The CDR3 DNA reads TGTGCCAGCACCCTAACAGGGGGCTGGACTGAAGCTTTCTTT.